What follows describes a single T cell receptor beta chain. Its antigen remains undetermined. One base away there is no much larger clone; base qualities are not given. The trial excluded patients who had a history of autoimmune disease or who were on systemic immunosuppression. In every dose cohort, peripheral blood was drawn for TCR sequencing at baseline, cycle 4 day 1, and cycle 7 day 1. The samples were drawn from a first-in-human, open-label, multicenter phase I dose-escalation trial of ivuxolimab. Adults with locally advanced or metastatic melanoma, renal cell carcinoma, hepatocellular carcinoma or head and neck squamous cell carcinoma were enrolled in the trial. Before TCR sequencing, CD4+ T cells and CD8+ T cells were sorted from peripheral blood as separate populations. This sample is drawn from a study of OX40 agonist ivuxolimab in advanced cancers. Looking at the study overall: Ivuxolimab was a fully human IgG2 agonistic monoclonal antibody targeting the costimulatory receptor OX40 (CD134). Partial responses occurred in three dose-escalation patients, of whom one had hepatocellular carcinoma and two had cutaneous melanoma. In the dose-escalation cohort, more than 75% of patients were male, and the mean age was approximately 60 years, with a range of roughly 20 to 85. Peripheral TCRbeta sequencing was intended to test whether TCR sequence diversity was altered and clonal T-cell expansion was caused by ivuxolimab. Intravenous ivuxolimab was administered to patients every 2 weeks at six dose levels: 0.01, 0.1, 0.3, 1.5, 3 and 10 mg/kg. Of the approximately 54 patients in dose escalation, about 20 had hepatocellular carcinoma, about 15 had melanoma, 9 had renal cell carcinoma and 9 had head and neck cancer. Prior anti-PD-1, anti-PD-L1 or anti-CTLA-4 therapy was permitted, and roughly two fifths of dose-escalation patients had received checkpoint inhibitors. The paper describes the monotherapy dose-escalation part (N of about 47 patients) of the phase I trial of ivuxolimab.

Results and caveats for the whole study, not just this receptor: Low levels of normalized T-cell clonal expansion were also seen in some nonresponding patients. In the 0.1-3.0 mg/kg groups, partial responders had among the lowest normalized peripheral clonal expansion, particularly in CD8+ T cells. After ivuxolimab, expanded clones were on average more numerous among CD8+ T cells than among CD4+ T cells. The antigen specificity of the peripheral T cells that underwent clonal expansion was not determined. At doses of 0.1 to 3.0 mg/kg, clonal expansion of both CD4+ and CD8+ T cells in blood was seen between baseline and week 6.

The germline V gene encodes CDR1 KGHSH and CDR2 LQKENI. Measured from the cysteine to the phenylalanine, the CDR3 is 15 residues long. Solely the CDR3 DNA is kept, with 45 bases framed from the first base. Trimming accounts for 5 bases at V and 3 bases at J, while the number of junction bases matched to no gene is 5. For sequencing of the TCRbeta CDR3 region, genomic DNA was extracted from the sorted cells. The immunoSEQ Assay was used for sequencing of TCRbeta CDR3 regions. This immuneACCESS table, as held by TCRdb, lists in-frame sequences with V and J called but not all clones. Of the missing ones, under half trace to an unresolved V gene in checked studies; the others have no known cause. The sample includes about 89,000 clones, with around 83% observed a single time. In total, the top ten clones hold roughly 6% of the sample.

The sequence joins TRBV18 to TRBJ2-7; 12 bases in the junction line up with TRBD2. The source material was CD4+ or CD8+ T cells sorted from blood, sampled in a trial of the OX40 agonist ivuxolimab. This clonotype was obtained from an adult with an advanced solid tumor such as melanoma, head and neck, liver or kidney cancer. The DNA sequence follows: TGTGCCAGCTCATCCGGACTAGCGGGATTCTACGAGCAGTACTTC. Translation gives CASSSGLAGFYEQYF.